This section outlines one TCR beta chain sequence together with its context. The sample originates from a study of cytomegalovirus exposure and HLA in healthy donors. CDR1 and CDR2 (germline): SGDLS, YYNGEE. CDR3 size: 15 residues. With 0 bases removed from V and 8 bases from J, the gap between germline ends came to 12 bases. Amplification used 60 Vbeta primers and 13 Jbeta primers. TCRdb keeps only in-frame clones here, not all; method: immunoSEQ multiplex PCR. The repertoire consists of roughly 100,000 clones, with less than 80% occurring once and the leading ten covering 3% to 4%. The source is a man in his sixties in good health and CMV-seronegative. Material for sequencing was PBMCs. The V and J genes are TRBV9 and TRBJ1-6; weak D call: TRBD1 (6 bases). The CDR3 coding sequence is TGTGCCAGCAGCGTAGATTGGGGGCGGGATTCACCCCTCCACTTT. Translation: CASSVDWGRDSPLHF.